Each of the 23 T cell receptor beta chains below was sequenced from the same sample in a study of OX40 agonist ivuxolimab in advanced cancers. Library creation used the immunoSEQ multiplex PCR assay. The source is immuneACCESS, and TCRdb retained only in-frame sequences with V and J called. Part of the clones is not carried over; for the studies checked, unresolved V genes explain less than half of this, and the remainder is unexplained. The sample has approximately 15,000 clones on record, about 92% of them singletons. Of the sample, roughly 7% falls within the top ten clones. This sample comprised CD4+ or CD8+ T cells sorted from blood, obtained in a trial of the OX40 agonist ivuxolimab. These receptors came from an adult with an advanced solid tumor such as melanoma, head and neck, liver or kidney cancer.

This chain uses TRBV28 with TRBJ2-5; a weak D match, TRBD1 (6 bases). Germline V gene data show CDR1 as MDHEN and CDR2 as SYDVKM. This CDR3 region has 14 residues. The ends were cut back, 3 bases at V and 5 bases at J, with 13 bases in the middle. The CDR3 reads CASSLGQGWETQYF. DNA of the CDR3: TGTGCCAGCAGTTTGGGGCAGGGGTGGGAGACCCAGTACTTC.

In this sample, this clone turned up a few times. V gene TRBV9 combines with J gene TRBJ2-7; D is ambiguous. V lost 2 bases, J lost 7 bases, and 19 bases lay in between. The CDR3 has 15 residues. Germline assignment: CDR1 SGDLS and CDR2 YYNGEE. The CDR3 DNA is TGTGCCAGCAGCGTCCACCCATCGGACCTTTCGGAGCAGTACTTC. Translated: CASSVHPSDLSEQYF.

As DNA, the CDR3 is TGTGCCAGCAGTACTACTAGCGGGTTCAGCTCTGGGGCCAACGTCCTGACTTTC. This gives the protein CASSTTSGFSSGANVLTF. V and J are TRBV7-2 and TRBJ2-6; 9 positions agree with TRBD2. V lost 6 bases to trimming and J lost 0 bases; unmatched junction nucleotides: 9. The V gene's germline CDR1 is SGHTA and CDR2 FQGNSA. This CDR3 is built from 18 residues.

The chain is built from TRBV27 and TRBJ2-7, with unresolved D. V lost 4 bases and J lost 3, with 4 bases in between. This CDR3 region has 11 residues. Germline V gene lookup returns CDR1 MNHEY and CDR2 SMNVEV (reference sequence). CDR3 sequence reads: CASSSNYEQYF. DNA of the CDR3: TGTGCCAGCAGTTCCAACTACGAGCAGTACTTC.

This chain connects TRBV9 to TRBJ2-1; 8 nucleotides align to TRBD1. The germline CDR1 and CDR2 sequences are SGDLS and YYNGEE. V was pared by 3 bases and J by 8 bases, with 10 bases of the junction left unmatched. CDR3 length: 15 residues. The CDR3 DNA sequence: TGTGCCAGCAGCGGCCCAGACAGGGGACGGCATGAGCAGTTCTTC. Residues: CASSGPDRGRHEQFF.

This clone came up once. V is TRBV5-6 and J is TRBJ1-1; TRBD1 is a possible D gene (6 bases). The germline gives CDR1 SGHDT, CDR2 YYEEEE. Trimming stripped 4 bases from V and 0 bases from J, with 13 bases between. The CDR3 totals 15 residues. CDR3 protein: CASSQPGHMNTEAFF. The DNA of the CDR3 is TGTGCCAGCAGCCAGCCGGGACACATGAACACTGAAGCTTTCTTT. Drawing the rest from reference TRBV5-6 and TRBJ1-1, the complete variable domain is DAGVTQSPTHLIKTRGQQVTLRCSPKSGHDTVSWYQQALGQGPQFIFQYYEEEERQRGNFPDRFSGHQFPNYSSELNVNALLLGDSALYLCASSQPGHMNTEAFFGQGTRLTVV.

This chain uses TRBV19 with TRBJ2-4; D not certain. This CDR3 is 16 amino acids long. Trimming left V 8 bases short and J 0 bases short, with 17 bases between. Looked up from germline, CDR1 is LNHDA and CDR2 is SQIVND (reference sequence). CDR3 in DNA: TGTGCCAGTCCAAAAGGTGGTGGAGTAGCCAAAAACATTCAGTACTTC. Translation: CASPKGGGVAKNIQYF.

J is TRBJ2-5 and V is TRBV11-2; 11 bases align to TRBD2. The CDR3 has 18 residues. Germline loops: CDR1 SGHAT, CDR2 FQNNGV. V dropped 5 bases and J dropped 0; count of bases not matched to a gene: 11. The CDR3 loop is CASSLTTSGVTYQETQYF. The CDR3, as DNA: TGTGCCAGCAGCCTAACGACTAGCGGGGTCACCTACCAAGAGACCCAGTACTTC. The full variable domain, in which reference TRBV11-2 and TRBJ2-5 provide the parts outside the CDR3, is EAGVAQSPRYKIIEKRQSVAFWCNPISGHATLYWYQQILGQGPKLLIQFQNNGVVDDSQLPKDRFSAERLKGVDSTLKIQPAKLEDSAVYLCASSLTTSGVTYQETQYFGPGTRLLVL.

CDR3 in amino acids: CASSPSGLGQPQHF. CDR3 nucleotides: TGCGCCAGCAGCCCTTCGGGATTGGGGCAGCCCCAGCATTTT. The rearrangement uses TRBV4-1 and TRBJ1-5; D is uncertain. Looked up from germline, CDR1 is MGHRA and CDR2 is YSYEKL. Trimming shortened V by 4 bases and J by 7 bases, and 14 bases separated the two germline ends. CDR3 length: 14 amino acids.

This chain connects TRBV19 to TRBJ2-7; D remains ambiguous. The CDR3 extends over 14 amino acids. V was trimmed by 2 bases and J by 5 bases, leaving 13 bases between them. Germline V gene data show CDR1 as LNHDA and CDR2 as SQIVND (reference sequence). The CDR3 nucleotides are TGTGCCAGTAGTATACGCCTTAACCGGGACGAGCAGTACTTC. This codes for CASSIRLNRDEQYF. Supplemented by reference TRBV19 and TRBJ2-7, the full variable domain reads DGGITQSPKYLFRKEGQNVTLSCEQNLNHDAMYWYRQDPGQGLRLIYYSQIVNDFQKGDIAEGYSVSREKKESFPLTVTSAQKNPTAFYLCASSIRLNRDEQYFGPGTRLTVT.

CDR3 protein: CASSDSTYSYNEQFF. CDR3 DNA sequence: TGTGCCAGCAGTGATTCTACATATTCCTACAATGAGCAGTTCTTC. This sequence joins TRBV2 and TRBJ2-1; D ambiguous. The germline gives CDR1 SNHLY, CDR2 FYNNEI. CDR3 length: 15 residues. V lost 3 bases to trimming and J lost 1 base, with 10 bases between them.

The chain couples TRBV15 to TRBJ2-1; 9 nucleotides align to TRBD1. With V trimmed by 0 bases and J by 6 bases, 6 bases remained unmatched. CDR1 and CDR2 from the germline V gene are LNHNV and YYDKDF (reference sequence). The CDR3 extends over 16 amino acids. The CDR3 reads CATSRDTGGYRNEQFF. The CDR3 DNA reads TGTGCCACCAGCAGAGACACAGGGGGCTATCGCAATGAGCAGTTCTTC.

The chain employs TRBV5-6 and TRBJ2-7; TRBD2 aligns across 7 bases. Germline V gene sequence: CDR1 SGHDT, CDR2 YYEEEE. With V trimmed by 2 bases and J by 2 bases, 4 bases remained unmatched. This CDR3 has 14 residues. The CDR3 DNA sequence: TGTGCCAGCAGCTTTTCTAGCGGCCCCTACGAGCAGTACTTC. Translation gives CASSFSSGPYEQYF.

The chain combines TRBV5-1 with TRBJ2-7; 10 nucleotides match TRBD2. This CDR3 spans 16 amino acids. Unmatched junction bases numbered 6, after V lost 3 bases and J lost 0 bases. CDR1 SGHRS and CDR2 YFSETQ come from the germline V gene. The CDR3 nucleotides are TGCGCCAGCAGCTCAGGACTAGCGGAATACTCCTACGAGCAGTACTTC. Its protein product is CASSSGLAEYSYEQYF.

CDR3 sequence (DNA): TGTGCCAGCAGAGCCCATAGCTCCTACGAGCAGTACTTC. It specifies CASRAHSSYEQYF. The J gene is TRBJ2-7, the V gene TRBV5-4; the D is unclear. V lost 5 bases and J 0 bases, leaving 9 bases between the germline ends. Germline-derived CDR1 and CDR2 are SGHNT and YYREEE (reference sequence). The CDR3 totals 13 residues.

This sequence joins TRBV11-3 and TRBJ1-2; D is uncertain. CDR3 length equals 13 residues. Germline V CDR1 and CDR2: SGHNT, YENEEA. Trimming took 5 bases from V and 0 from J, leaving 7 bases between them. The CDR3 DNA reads TGTGCCAGCAGCGACCGGGCTAACTATGGCTACACCTTC. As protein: CASSDRANYGYTF. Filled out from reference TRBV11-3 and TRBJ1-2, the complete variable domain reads EAGVVQSPRYKIIEKKQPVAFWCNPISGHNTLYWYLQNLGQGPELLIRYENEEAVDDSQLPKDRFSAERLKGVDSTLKIQPAELGDSAVYLCASSDRANYGYTFGSGTRLTVV.

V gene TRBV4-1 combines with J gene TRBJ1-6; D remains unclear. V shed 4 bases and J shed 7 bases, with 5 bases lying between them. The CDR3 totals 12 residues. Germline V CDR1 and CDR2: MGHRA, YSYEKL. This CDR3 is CASSPGNSPLHF. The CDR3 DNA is TGCGCCAGCAGCCCGGGAAATTCACCCCTCCACTTT.

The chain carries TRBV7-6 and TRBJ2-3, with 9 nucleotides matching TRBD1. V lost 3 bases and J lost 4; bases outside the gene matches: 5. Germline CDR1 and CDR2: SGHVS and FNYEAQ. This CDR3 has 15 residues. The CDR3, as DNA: TGTGCCAGCAGCTTGACAGGGGGAGGGGCAGATACGCAGTATTTT. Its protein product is CASSLTGGGADTQYF.

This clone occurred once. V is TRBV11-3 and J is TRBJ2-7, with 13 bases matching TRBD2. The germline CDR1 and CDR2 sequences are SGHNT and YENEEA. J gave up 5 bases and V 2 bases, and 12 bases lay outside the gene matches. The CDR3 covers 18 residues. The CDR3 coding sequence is TGTGCCAGCAGCTTAATTGGCGGACTAGCGGGAGCAGGGAACGAGCAGTACTTC. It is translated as CASSLIGGLAGAGNEQYF.

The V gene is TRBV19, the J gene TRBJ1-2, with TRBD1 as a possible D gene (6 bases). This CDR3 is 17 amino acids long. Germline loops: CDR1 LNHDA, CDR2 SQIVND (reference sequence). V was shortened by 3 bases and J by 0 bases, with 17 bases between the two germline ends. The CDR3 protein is CASSMSLTGGANYGYTF. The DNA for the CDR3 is TGTGCCAGTAGTATGTCCCTGACAGGAGGGGCTAACTATGGCTACACCTTC.

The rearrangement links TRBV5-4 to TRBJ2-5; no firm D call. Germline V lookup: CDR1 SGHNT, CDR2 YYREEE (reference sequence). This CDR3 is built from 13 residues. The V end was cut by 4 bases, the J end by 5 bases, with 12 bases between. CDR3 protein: CASSHGVGETQYF. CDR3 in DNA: TGTGCCAGCAGCCATGGGGTGGGGGAGACCCAGTACTTC.

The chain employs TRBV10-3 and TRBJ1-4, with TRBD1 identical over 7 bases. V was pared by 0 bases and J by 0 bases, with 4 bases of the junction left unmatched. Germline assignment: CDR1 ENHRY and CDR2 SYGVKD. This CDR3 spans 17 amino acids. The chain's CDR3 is CAISESGQRATNEKLFF. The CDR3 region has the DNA TGTGCCATCAGTGAGTCGGGACAGAGGGCAACTAATGAAAAACTGTTTTTT.

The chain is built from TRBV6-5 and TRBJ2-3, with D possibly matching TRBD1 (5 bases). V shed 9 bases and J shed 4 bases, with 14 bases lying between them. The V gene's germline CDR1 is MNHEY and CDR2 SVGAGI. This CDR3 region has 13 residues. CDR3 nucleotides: TGTGCCAGTTACAGGATAGGCGCAGATACGCAGTATTTT. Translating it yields CASYRIGADTQYF.